These T cell receptor beta chains were read from a single sample in a study of blood T cell repertoires in COVID-19. The assay was immunoSEQ multiplex PCR, and TCRdb's table has in-frame clones only and misses some. The sample carries roughly 200,000 clones, roughly nine tenths recorded once. The sequencing input was peripheral blood. The receptors shown here come from a man aged 35 to 55 with acute or convalescent COVID-19. CDR3s include the opening cysteine and the closing phenylalanine or tryptophan. Fields, in order: V gene, D gene, J gene, clone size, CDR3 protein, CDR3 DNA. D genes are given only for firm matches. Size is omitted from some rows. Given values are once, few, many or a class for expanded clones.

TRBV27,NA,TRBJ1-5,NA,CATGPTGNQPQHF,TGTGCCACAGGCCCGACGGGGAATCAGCCCCAGCATTTT
TRBV7-6,TRBD1,TRBJ2-5,NA,CASSYRDRGGGETQYF,TGTGCCAGCAGCTACCGGGACAGGGGCGGTGGAGAGACCCAGTACTTC
TRBV29-1,TRBD1,TRBJ2-3,NA,CSVSPRGGQGTDTQYF,TGCAGCGTCAGCCCACGGGGGGGACAGGGGACAGATACGCAGTATTTT
TRBV6-2/TRBV6-3,NA,TRBJ2-7,NA,CASSYDGRGDYEQYF,TGTGCCAGCAGTTACGATGGCAGGGGGGATTACGAGCAGTACTTC
TRBV2,NA,TRBJ1-5,few,CASSIEGINQPQHF,TGTGCCAGCAGTATAGAGGGAATCAATCAGCCCCAGCATTTT
TRBV10-2,NA,TRBJ1-5,NA,CASSESLGGRSNQPQHF,TGCGCCAGCAGTGAGTCGTTGGGGGGTCGTAGCAATCAGCCCCAGCATTTT
TRBV30,TRBD2,TRBJ2-2,NA,CAYHQRASGSAGELFF,TGTGCCTATCACCAGCGGGCTAGCGGGAGCGCCGGGGAGCTGTTTTTT
TRBV28,NA,TRBJ1-2,NA,CASSLWSSGYTF,TGTGCCAGCAGTTTATGGTCGTCGGGCTACACCTTC
TRBV5-8,TRBD1,TRBJ1-1,few,CASSPTGTAVEAFF,TGTGCCAGCAGCCCCACAGGGACAGCCGTAGAAGCTTTCTTT
TRBV5-6,NA,TRBJ1-6,NA,CASSPGYNSPLHF,TGTGCCAGCAGTCCGGGATATAATTCACCCCTCCACTTT
TRBV3-1/TRBV3-2,NA,TRBJ2-2,NA,CASNLLAGRTGELFF,TGTGCCAGCAACCTTTTGGCGGGGCGGACCGGGGAGCTGTTTTTT
TRBV11-3,NA,TRBJ1-1,NA,CASSLGGGTLNTEAFF,TGTGCCAGCAGCTTAGGGGGGGGCACGCTGAACACTGAAGCTTTCTTT
TRBV28,NA,TRBJ1-4,once,CASSLRGNNEKLFF,TGTGCCAGCAGCCTCAGGGGTAATAATGAAAAACTGTTTTTT
TRBV7-3,TRBD2,TRBJ2-1,few,CASSPGLAGRHEQFF,TGTGCCAGCAGCCCGGGACTAGCGGGGAGACATGAGCAGTTCTTC
TRBV4-3,TRBD1,TRBJ2-2,few,CASSHWGQGATGELFF,TGCGCCAGCAGCCATTGGGGGCAGGGGGCGACCGGGGAGCTGTTTTTT
TRBV18,TRBD2,TRBJ2-3,NA,CASSPASGGRDTQYF,TGTGCCAGCTCACCAGCTAGCGGGGGGAGAGATACGCAGTATTTT
TRBV7-2,NA,TRBJ2-5,NA,CASSLGSGYRQETQYF,TGTGCCAGCAGCTTAGGCTCAGGTTACAGGCAAGAGACCCAGTACTTC
TRBV6-5,TRBD2,TRBJ2-5,NA,CASSKRGGQETQYF,TGTGCCAGCAGCAAGCGGGGGGGTCAAGAGACCCAGTACTTC
TRBV6-5,TRBD1,TRBJ1-2,NA,CASSYSQGARGYTF,TGTGCCAGCAGTTACTCCCAGGGGGCGCGGGGCTACACCTTC
TRBV5-5,NA,TRBJ1-2,NA,CASSLWQYSGYTF,TGTGCCAGCAGCTTGTGGCAGTATAGCGGCTACACCTTC
TRBV18,TRBD1,TRBJ1-4,NA,CASSPRQGANEKLFF,TGTGCCAGCTCACCCAGACAGGGAGCTAATGAAAAACTGTTTTTT
TRBV11-2,TRBD1,TRBJ1-1,NA,CASSHDRGVRTEAFF,TGTGCCAGCAGCCACGACAGGGGGGTGAGGACTGAAGCTTTCTTT
TRBV18,NA,TRBJ2-7,NA,CASSPRTIDYEQYF,TGTGCCAGCTCACCCCGGACTATCGACTACGAGCAGTACTTC
TRBV6-1,NA,TRBJ1-3,NA,CASSENFSGNTIYF,TGTGCCAGCAGTGAAAACTTCTCTGGAAACACCATATATTTT
TRBV6-5,TRBD1,TRBJ1-3,NA,CASSRDRDSGNTIYF,TGTGCCAGCAGTCGAGACAGGGACTCTGGAAACACCATATATTTT
TRBV2,NA,TRBJ2-5,NA,CASSEGLAGPRGTQYF,TGTGCCAGCAGTGAAGGACTCGCGGGGCCGCGCGGGACCCAGTACTTC
TRBV5-1,TRBD2,TRBJ2-7,NA,CASSLRAGGDRPYEQYF,TGCGCCAGCAGCCTCCGGGCGGGGGGGGACAGACCCTACGAGCAGTACTTC
TRBV7-2,TRBD1,TRBJ1-5,NA,CASSLVGGSNQPQHF,TGTGCCAGCAGCTTAGTAGGGGGCAGCAATCAGCCCCAGCATTTT